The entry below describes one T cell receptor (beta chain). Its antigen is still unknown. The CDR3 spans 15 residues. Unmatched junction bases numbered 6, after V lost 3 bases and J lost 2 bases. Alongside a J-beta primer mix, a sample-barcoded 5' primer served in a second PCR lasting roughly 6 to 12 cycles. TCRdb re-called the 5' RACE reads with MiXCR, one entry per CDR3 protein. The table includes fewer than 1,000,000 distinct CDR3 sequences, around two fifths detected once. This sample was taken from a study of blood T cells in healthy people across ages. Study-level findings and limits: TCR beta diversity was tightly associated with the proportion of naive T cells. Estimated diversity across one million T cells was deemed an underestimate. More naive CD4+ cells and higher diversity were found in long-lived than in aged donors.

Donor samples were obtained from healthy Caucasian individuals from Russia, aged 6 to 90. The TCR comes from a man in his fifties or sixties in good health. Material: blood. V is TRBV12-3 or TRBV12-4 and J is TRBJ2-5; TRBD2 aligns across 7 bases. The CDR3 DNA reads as TGTGCCAGCAGTTTTATGCGAGCGGGACAAGAGACCCAGTACTTC. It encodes CASSFMRAGQETQYF.